The clone carrying this T cell receptor (beta chain) has more than one count but fewer than ten. In the study's own analysis: Scientists estimated how many nucleated cells there were by amplifying reference gene primers. The method was immunoSEQ multiplex PCR; TCRdb's version includes in-frame clones alone and lacks a portion of them. V and J calls and clone size are as listed in that table; D and trimming were resolved from the DNA. Among about 150,000 clones, roughly 85% were seen once, and the ten largest hold about 2.6%. This sample is drawn from a study of blood T cell repertoires in COVID-19. Looking at the study overall: Collection of acute and convalescent COVID-19 samples took place in the United States, Italy and Spain. From T cells, B-cell-depleted T cells, or PBMCs came the material, which was cDNA or gDNA.

The CDR3 length is 13 residues. V shed 6 bases and J 5 bases; nucleotides not matched to a gene: 3. Germline loops: CDR1 SGHTA, CDR2 FQGTGA. The chain is built from TRBV7-3 and TRBJ1-5, with TRBD1 matching over 8 bases. The receptor comes from a human donor with acute or convalescent COVID-19. The donor label of this sample is uncertain. Sequenced material: peripheral blood. The CDR3 DNA is TGTGCCAGCAGTCCGACAGGGGATCAGCCCCAGCATTTT. This translates into CASSPTGDQPQHF. Full variable domain (rest looked up from reference TRBV7-3 and TRBJ1-5): GAGVSQTPSNKVTEKGKYVELRCDPISGHTALYWYRQSLGQGPEFLIYFQGTGAADDSGLPNDRFFAVRPEGSVSTLKIQRTERGDSAVYLCASSPTGDQPQHFGDGTRLSIL.